These 7 T cell receptor beta chains share one sample of origin, sequenced in a study of T cell changes during pregnancy in multiple sclerosis. The data were produced by immunoSEQ multiplex PCR, yet TCRdb's version contains in-frame clones alone and is incomplete. The sample carries more than 65,000 clones, around nine tenths recorded once. The sequencing here drew on CD4+ T cells from peripheral blood mononuclear cells, taken before pregnancy. The receptor source for this set is a female donor with multiple sclerosis, enrolled in a pregnancy study.

This clone was detected only once. V and J are TRBV10-2 and TRBJ2-3; maybe TRBD2 (6 bases). This CDR3 has 19 amino acids. V dropped 3 bases and J dropped 4 bases, with 26 bases sitting between them. In germline, CDR1 is WSHSY, CDR2 SAAADI. CDR3 coding DNA: TGCGCCAGCAGTGAACCCAAATTTCTGGGGGGAGCGGGTCCAGATACGCAGTATTTT. Its protein product is CASSEPKFLGGAGPDTQYF.

The rearrangement joins TRBV13 to TRBJ1-1; D possibly corresponds to TRBD1 (5 bases). Trimming stripped 5 bases from V and 3 bases from J, with 16 bases between. The CDR3 is 15 residues long. Germline V gene sequence: CDR1 PRHDT, CDR2 FYEKMQ (reference sequence). CDR3 in DNA: TGTGCCAGCAGCGAACGGGGGTCGGGGGACACTGAAGCTTTCTTT. Protein product: CASSERGSGDTEAFF.

The V and J genes are TRBV27 and TRBJ2-7; 13 bases match TRBD2. The CDR3 spans 15 residues. CDR1 is MNHEY and CDR2 is SMNVEV in the germline V gene (reference sequence). Unmatched junction bases numbered 4, after V lost 6 bases and J lost 2 bases. CDR3 DNA sequence: TGTGCCAGCAGGCCCGGGACTAGCGGGGCCTACGAGCAGTACTTC. It codes for CASRPGTSGAYEQYF.

This sequence joins TRBV27 and TRBJ1-1; no clear D. Trimming left V 5 bases short and J 1 base short, with 14 bases between. The CDR3 contains 15 residues. CDR1 is MNHEY and CDR2 is SMNVEV in the germline V gene (reference sequence). CDR3 nucleotide sequence: TGTGCCAGCAGTGCCCAGAGGGCCGGGAACACTGAAGCTTTCTTT. It is translated as CASSAQRAGNTEAFF.

DNA for the CDR3: TGTGCCAGCAGAACCGAGACAGGCACATTTAGGGCTTTCTTT. Protein sequence: CASRTETGTFRAFF. J is TRBJ1-1 and V is TRBV6-5; tentatively, D is TRBD1 (6 bases). The germline V gene has CDR1 MNHEY and CDR2 SVGAGI. V was pared by 6 bases and J by 11 bases, with 22 bases between. The CDR3 sequence is 14 residues long.

The V gene is TRBV27, the J gene TRBJ2-3, with D hard to call. CDR1 is MNHEY, CDR2 SMNVEV, per germline (reference sequence). The CDR3 runs to 14 residues. V was trimmed by 2 bases and J by 4 bases, leaving 10 bases between them. CDR3 bases: TGTGCCAGCAGTTTAACAAATCCGCCAGATACGCAGTATTTT. It codes for CASSLTNPPDTQYF.

The CDR3 DNA reads as TGTGCCAGCAGCGCTCCTCGGACTAGCGCCCGCAATGAGCAGTTCTTC. This encodes CASSAPRTSARNEQFF. This chain joins TRBV9 and TRBJ2-1, with 9 bases identical to TRBD2. The germline V gene encodes CDR1 SGDLS and CDR2 YYNGEE. Trimming removed 3 bases from V and 6 bases from J; junction bases left unmatched: 10. This CDR3 comprises 16 residues.